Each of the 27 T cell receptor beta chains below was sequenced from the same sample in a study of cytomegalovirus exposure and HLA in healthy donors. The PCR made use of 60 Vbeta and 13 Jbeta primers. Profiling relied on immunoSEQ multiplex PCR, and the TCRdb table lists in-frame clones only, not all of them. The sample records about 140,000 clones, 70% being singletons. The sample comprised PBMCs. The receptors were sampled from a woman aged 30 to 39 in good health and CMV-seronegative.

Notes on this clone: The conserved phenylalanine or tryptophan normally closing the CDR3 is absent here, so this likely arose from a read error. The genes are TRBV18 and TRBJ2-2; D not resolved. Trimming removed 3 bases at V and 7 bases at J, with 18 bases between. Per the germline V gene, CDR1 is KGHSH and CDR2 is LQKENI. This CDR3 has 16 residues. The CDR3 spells CASSPLSRNSHGELFS. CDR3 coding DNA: TGTGCCAGCTCACCTTTGTCTAGGAACTCTCACGGGGAGCTGTTTTCT.

CDR3 nucleotide sequence: TGTGCCATCAGTGAAGGGACAGGGGGCTTCAATCAGCCCCAGCATTTT. Residues: CAISEGTGGFNQPQHF. The chain links TRBV10-3 to TRBJ1-5, with TRBD1 matching 12 bases. V gave up 3 bases and J gave up 3 bases; unmatched junction bases: 3. The CDR3 consists of 16 residues. Germline-derived CDR1 and CDR2 are ENHRY and SYGVKD.

The CDR3 here is CAISDLAGGQETQYF. The DNA for the CDR3 is TGTGCCATCAGTGACCTAGCGGGGGGCCAAGAGACCCAGTACTTC. This chain joins TRBV10-3 and TRBJ2-5; 11 bases are shared with TRBD2. The V gene's germline CDR1 is ENHRY and CDR2 SYGVKD. J gave up 1 base and V 3 bases, and 1 base lay outside the gene matches. The CDR3 contains 15 residues.

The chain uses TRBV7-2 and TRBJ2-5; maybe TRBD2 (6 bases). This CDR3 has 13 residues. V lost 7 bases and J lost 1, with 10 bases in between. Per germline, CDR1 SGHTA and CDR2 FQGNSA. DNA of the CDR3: TGTGCCAGCAACCTCGGGGGCCAAGAGACCCAGTACTTC. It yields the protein CASNLGGQETQYF.

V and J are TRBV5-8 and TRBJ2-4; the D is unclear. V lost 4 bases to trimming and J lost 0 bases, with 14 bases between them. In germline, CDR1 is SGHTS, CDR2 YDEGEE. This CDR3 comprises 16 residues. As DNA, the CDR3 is TGTGCCAGCAGCCGATCCTTTAGTCTAGCCAAAAACATTCAGTACTTC. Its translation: CASSRSFSLAKNIQYF. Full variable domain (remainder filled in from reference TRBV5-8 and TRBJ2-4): EAGVTQSPTHLIKTRGQQATLRCSPISGHTSVYWYQQALGLGLQFLLWYDEGEERNRGNFPPRFSGRQFPNYSSELNVNALELEDSALYLCASSRSFSLAKNIQYFGAGTRLSVL.

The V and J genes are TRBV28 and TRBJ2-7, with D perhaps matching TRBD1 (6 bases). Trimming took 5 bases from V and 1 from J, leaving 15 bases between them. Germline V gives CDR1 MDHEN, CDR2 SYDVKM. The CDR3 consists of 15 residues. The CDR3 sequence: CASSDWDTSSYEQYV. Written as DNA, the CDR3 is TGTGCCAGCAGTGATTGGGACACCAGTTCCTACGAGCAGTACGTC.

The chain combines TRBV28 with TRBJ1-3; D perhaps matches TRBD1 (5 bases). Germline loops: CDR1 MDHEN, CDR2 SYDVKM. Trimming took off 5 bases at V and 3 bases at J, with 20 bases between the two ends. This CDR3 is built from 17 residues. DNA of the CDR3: TGTGCCAGCAGTCTCGGCTATGGGCAGGGTAATGGAAACACCATATATTTT. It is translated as CASSLGYGQGNGNTIYF. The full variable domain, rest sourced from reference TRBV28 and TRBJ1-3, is DVKVTQSSRYLVKRTGEKVFLECVQDMDHENMFWYRQDPGLGLRLIYFSYDVKMKEKGDIPEGYSVSREKKERFSLILESASTNQTSMYLCASSLGYGQGNGNTIYFGEGSWLTVV.

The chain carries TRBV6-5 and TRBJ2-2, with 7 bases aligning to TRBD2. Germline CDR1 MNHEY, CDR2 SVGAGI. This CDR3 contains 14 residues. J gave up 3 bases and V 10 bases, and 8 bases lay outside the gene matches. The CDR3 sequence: CATAGESHTGELFF. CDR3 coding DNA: TGTGCCACTGCGGGAGAGTCCCACACCGGGGAGCTGTTTTTT.

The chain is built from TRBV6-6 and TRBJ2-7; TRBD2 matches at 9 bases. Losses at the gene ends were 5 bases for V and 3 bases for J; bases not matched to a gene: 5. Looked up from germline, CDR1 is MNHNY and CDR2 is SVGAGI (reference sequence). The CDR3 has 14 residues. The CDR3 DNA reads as TGTGCCAGCAGTCCGGGACTAGCAATCTACGAGCAGTACTTC. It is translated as CASSPGLAIYEQYF.

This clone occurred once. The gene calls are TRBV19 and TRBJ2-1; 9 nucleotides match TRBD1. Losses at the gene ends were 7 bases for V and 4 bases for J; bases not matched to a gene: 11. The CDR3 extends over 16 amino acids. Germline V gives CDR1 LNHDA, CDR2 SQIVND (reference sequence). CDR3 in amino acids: CASTKGQGVLYNEQFF. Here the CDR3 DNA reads TGTGCCAGTACCAAGGGACAGGGCGTCCTATACAATGAGCAGTTCTTC.

The CDR3: CASRFAGANYGYTF. The CDR3 DNA reads TGTGCCAGCAGATTCGCAGGGGCTAACTATGGCTACACCTTC. The J gene is TRBJ1-2, the V gene TRBV6-5; maybe TRBD1 (6 bases). The CDR3 is 14 amino acids. The V end lost 6 bases, the J end lost 0 bases, and 11 bases lay between the germline ends. CDR1 MNHEY and CDR2 SVGAGI come from the germline V gene.

Here the CDR3 reads CASSQDRAGNEKLFF. CDR3 in DNA: TGTGCCAGCAGCCAAGACAGGGCGGGGAATGAAAAACTGTTTTTT. The rearrangement links TRBV7-9 to TRBJ1-4, with 7 nucleotides matching TRBD1. The V segment lost 5 bases and the J segment 5 bases; nucleotides outside the gene matches: 8. The CDR3 covers 15 residues. Germline V gene data show CDR1 as SEHNR and CDR2 as FQNEAQ (reference sequence).

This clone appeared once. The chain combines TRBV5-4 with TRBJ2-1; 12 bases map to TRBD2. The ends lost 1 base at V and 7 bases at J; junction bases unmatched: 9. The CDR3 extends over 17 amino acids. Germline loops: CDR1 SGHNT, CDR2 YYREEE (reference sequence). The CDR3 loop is CASSLPPLAGGMNEQFF. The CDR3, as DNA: TGTGCCAGCAGCTTGCCCCCACTAGCGGGGGGTATGAATGAGCAGTTCTTC.

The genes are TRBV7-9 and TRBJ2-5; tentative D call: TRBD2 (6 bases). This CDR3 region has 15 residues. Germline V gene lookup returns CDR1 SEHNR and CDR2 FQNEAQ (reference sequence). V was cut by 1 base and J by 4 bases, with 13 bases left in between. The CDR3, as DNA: TGTGCCAGCAGCTTAGTAACCGGGGGACGAGAGACCCAGTACTTC. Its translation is CASSLVTGGRETQYF.

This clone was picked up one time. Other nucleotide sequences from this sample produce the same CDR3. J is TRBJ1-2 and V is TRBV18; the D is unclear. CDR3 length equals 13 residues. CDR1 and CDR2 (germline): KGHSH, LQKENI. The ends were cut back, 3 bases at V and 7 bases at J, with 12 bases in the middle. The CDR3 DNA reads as TGTGCCAGCTCACCTCCCCGAGGGTCTGGCTACACCTTC. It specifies CASSPPRGSGYTF. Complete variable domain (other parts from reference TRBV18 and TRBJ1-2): NAGVMQNPRHLVRRRGQEARLRCSPMKGHSHVYWYRQLPEEGLKFMVYLQKENIIDESGMPKERFSAEFPKEGPSILRIQQVVRGDSAAYFCASSPPRGSGYTFGSGTRLTVV.

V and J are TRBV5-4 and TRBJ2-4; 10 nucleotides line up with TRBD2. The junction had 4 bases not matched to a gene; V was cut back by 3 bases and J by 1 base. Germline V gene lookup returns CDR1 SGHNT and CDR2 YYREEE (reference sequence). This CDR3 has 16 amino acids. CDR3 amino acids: CASSSGGLAAKNIQYF. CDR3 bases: TGTGCCAGCAGCTCTGGGGGACTAGCGGCCAAAAACATTCAGTACTTC.

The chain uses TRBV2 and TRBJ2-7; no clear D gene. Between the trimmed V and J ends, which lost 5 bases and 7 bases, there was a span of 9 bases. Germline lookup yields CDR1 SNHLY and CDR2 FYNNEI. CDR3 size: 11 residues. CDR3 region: CASSFSREQYF. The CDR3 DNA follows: TGTGCCAGCAGTTTTTCCCGGGAGCAGTACTTC.

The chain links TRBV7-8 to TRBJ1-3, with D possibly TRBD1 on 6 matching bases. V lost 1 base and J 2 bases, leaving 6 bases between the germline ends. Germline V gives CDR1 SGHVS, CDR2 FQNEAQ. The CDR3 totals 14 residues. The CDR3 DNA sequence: TGTGCCAGCAGCTTAGGGACAGCTGGAAACACCATATATTTT. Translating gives CASSLGTAGNTIYF.

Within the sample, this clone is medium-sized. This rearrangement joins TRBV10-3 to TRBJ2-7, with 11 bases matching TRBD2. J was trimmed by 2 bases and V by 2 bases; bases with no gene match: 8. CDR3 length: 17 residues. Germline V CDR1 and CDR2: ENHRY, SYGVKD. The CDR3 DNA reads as TGTGCCATCAGTGAGGGGAGGACTAGCGGGTATACCTACGAGCAGTACTTC. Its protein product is CAISEGRTSGYTYEQYF.

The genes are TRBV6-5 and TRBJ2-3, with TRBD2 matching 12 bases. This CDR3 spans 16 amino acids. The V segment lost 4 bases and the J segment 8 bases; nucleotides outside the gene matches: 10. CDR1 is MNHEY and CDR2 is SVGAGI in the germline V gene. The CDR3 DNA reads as TGTGCCAGCAGTTCTCCTAGCGGGAGGGCGATAGGTACGCAGTATTTT. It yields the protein CASSSPSGRAIGTQYF.

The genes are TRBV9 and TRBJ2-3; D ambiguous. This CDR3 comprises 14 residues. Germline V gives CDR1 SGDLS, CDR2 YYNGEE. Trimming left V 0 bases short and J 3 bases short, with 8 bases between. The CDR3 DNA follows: TGTGCCAGCAGCGTAGAGGCCAGGACAGATACGCAGTATTTT. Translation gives CASSVEARTDTQYF.

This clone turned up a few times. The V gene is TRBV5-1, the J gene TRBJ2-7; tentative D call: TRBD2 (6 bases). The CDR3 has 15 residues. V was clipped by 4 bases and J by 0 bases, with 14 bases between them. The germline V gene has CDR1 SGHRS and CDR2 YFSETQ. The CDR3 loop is CASSPLGSDSYEQYF. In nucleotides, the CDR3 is TGCGCCAGCAGCCCCCTCGGGAGCGACTCCTACGAGCAGTACTTC.

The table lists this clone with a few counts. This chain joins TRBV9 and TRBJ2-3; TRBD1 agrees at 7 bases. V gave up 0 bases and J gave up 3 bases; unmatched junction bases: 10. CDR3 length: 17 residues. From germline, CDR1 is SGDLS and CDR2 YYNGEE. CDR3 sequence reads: CASSVEQGIRTTDTQYF. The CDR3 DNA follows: TGTGCCAGCAGCGTAGAACAGGGGATAAGGACAACAGATACGCAGTATTTT.

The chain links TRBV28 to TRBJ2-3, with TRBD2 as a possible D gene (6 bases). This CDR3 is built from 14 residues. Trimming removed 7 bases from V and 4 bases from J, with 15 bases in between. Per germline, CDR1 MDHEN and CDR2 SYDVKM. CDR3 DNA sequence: TGTGCCAGCAAGGCTGGGGGGAGTCCAGATACGCAGTATTTT. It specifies CASKAGGSPDTQYF.

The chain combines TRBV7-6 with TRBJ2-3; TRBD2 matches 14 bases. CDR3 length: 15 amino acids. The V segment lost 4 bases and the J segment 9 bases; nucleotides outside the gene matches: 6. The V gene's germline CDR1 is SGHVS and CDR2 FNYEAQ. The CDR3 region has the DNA TGTGCCAGCAGCTCGGGACTAGCGGGGGCAGGGACGCAGTATTTT. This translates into CASSSGLAGAGTQYF.

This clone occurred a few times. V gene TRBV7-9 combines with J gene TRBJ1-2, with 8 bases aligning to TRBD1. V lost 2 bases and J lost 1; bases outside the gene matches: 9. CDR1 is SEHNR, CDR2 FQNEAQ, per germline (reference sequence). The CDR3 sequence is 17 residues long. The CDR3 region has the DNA TGTGCCAGCAGCTTATCGAGGGCCAGGGGGCGTAACTATGGCTACACCTTC. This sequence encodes CASSLSRARGRNYGYTF.

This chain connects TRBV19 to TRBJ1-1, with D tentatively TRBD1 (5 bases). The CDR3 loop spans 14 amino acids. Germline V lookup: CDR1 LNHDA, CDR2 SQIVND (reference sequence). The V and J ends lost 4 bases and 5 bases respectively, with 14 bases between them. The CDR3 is CASSRRRGATEAFF. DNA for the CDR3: TGTGCCAGTAGTAGGAGGAGGGGAGCGACTGAAGCTTTCTTT.